This T cell receptor (beta chain) came from a study of T-cell memory formation after mild COVID-19. TCRdb independently ran MiXCR on the 5' RACE reads; one entry per CDR3 protein. The sample yields about 410,000 distinct CDR3 sequences, around 22% seen once. About this clonotype itself: Its antigen remains unknown.

Findings and caveats of the study: Balance between CD4 and CD8 was seen in clones contracting day 15 to 85, and a CD4+ lean was seen in later expanders.

The CDR3 runs 13 residues. The V end was cut by 2 bases, the J end by 7 bases, with 10 bases between. Germline-derived CDR1 and CDR2 are MNHEY and SVGEGT. The chain couples TRBV6-2 or TRBV6-3 to TRBJ2-3; D is uncertain. The sequenced sample consisted of PBMCs or a T cell subset sorted from them (not recorded which). The sequence came from an adult woman who had mild COVID-19 (a few samples of this study predate the infection). Cell type and time point are not known. The CDR3 protein is CASSYPASYTQYF. The DNA for the CDR3 is TGTGCCAGCAGTTACCCGGCAAGCTATACGCAGTATTTT.